A single sample gave rise to the 17 T cell receptor beta chains below, sequenced in a study of shared clonotypes between healthy human individuals. The table came from immunoSEQ multiplex PCR; TCRdb's copy has only in-frame clones and leaves some out. The repertoire holds about 2 million clones, 95% seen once, with 0.13% in the top ten. Sequenced: naive CD4+ T cells sorted from blood. Noted subset: CD45RA+ positively selected. The receptors stem from a man between 18 and 35 years old in good health.

This clone was detected ten times or more. The chain couples TRBV9 to TRBJ2-1, with 10 bases that match TRBD2. CDR3 size: 15 residues. The germline V gene encodes CDR1 SGDLS and CDR2 YYNGEE. The V gene end was trimmed by 3 bases and the J gene end by 5 bases; junction bases not matched to a gene: 5. The CDR3 bases are TGTGCCAGCAGCGAGCGGGAGGGAATCCACAATGAGCAGTTCTTC. Translating gives CASSEREGIHNEQFF.

For the CDR3, the DNA is TGTGCCAGCAGCCGGGACCTTAACGAGCAGTACTTC. Translated: CASSRDLNEQYF. The rearrangement uses TRBV6-5 and TRBJ2-7; the D call may be TRBD1 or TRBD2 (5 bases each). In germline, CDR1 is MNHEY, CDR2 SVGAGI. This CDR3 contains 12 residues. V was cut by 6 bases and J by 5 bases, with 11 bases left in between.

The CDR3 spells CASSLTGAGSPLHF. The DNA of the CDR3 is TGTGCCAGCAGTTTAACAGGGGCAGGGTCACCCCTCCACTTT. This chain uses TRBV6-6 with TRBJ1-6; 7 bases match TRBD1. The V and J ends lost 4 bases and 10 bases, in that order; junction bases with no gene match: 7. This CDR3 has 14 residues. The V gene's germline CDR1 is MNHNY and CDR2 SVGAGI (reference sequence).

V usage is TRBV5-8 and J usage is TRBJ1-6; D gene unclear. CDR1 and CDR2 (germline): SGHTS, YDEGEE. The CDR3 has 12 residues. V was pared by 4 bases and J by 6 bases, with 5 bases between. This CDR3 is CASSGLNSPLHF. The DNA of the CDR3 is TGTGCCAGCAGCGGACTTAATTCACCCCTCCACTTT.

Comments on this clone: The same CDR3 can be traced to other DNA sequences in this sample. CDR3 residues: CASSPGQIYEQYF. The CDR3 DNA reads as TGCGCCAGCAGCCCGGGACAGATTTACGAGCAGTACTTC. The chain has TRBV5-1 and TRBJ2-7; 7 bases agree with TRBD1. CDR1 is SGHRS and CDR2 is YFSETQ in the germline V gene. With 4 bases clipped from V and 4 bases from J, the junction kept 5 bases outside the gene matches. The CDR3 spans 13 residues.

V gene TRBV6-5 combines with J gene TRBJ2-5, with a possible D match to TRBD2 (6 bases). Per the germline V gene, CDR1 is MNHEY and CDR2 is SVGAGI. The CDR3 runs to 16 residues. V gave up 0 bases and J gave up 1 base, with 12 bases separating them. Here the CDR3 reads CASSYSYLAFQETQYF. DNA for the CDR3: TGTGCCAGCAGTTACTCGTACCTAGCGTTCCAAGAGACCCAGTACTTC.

The chain links TRBV6-5 to TRBJ2-7; D gene uncertain. V lost 6 bases and J 7 bases, leaving 19 bases between the germline ends. The CDR3 spans 14 residues. Germline-derived CDR1 and CDR2 are MNHEY and SVGAGI. The CDR3 DNA is TGTGCCAGCAGACTCGGAACTCGAGGATCTGAGCAGTACTTC. This codes for CASRLGTRGSEQYF.

The V call is TRBV10-3, the J call TRBJ2-1, with D possibly TRBD2 on 5 matching bases. The germline V gene has CDR1 ENHRY and CDR2 SYGVKD. The ends were cut back, 3 bases at V and 15 bases at J, with 24 bases in the middle. This CDR3 comprises 15 residues. The DNA of the CDR3 is TGTGCCATCAGTGACTCCGGGGTCCCGACCGACCGGCTGTTCTTC. This encodes CAISDSGVPTDRLFF.

Points on this clone: The same CDR3 also results from other DNA sequences found in this sample. V and J are TRBV2 and TRBJ1-1; 10 nucleotides match TRBD1. Unmatched junction bases numbered 4, after V lost 8 bases and J lost 4 bases. The CDR3 has 13 residues. The germline V gene encodes CDR1 SNHLY and CDR2 FYNNEI. Here the CDR3 reads CASSGQGTTEAFF. CDR3 DNA: TGTGCCAGCTCGGGACAGGGGACCACTGAAGCTTTCTTT.

Concerning this clone: This may stem from a read error, because a much larger clone lies one nucleotide away. This chain connects TRBV7-2 to TRBJ2-7; TRBD2 aligns across 7 bases. CDR1 SGHTA and CDR2 FQGNSA come from the germline V gene. The V gene end was trimmed by 8 bases and the J gene end by 5 bases; junction bases not matched to a gene: 18. The CDR3 runs 16 residues. In nucleotides, the CDR3 is TGTGCCAGCGCACCCTCGTCGGGGGGAGGGGTCGACGAGCAGTACTTC. Its translation is CASAPSSGGGVDEQYF.

The chain combines TRBV6-5 with TRBJ2-1; TRBD2 aligns across 7 bases. The V gene's germline CDR1 is MNHEY and CDR2 SVGAGI. J was trimmed by 1 base and V by 5 bases; bases with no gene match: 5. The CDR3 has 15 amino acids. The CDR3 region is CASSRGAGSYNEQFF. The CDR3 DNA reads as TGTGCCAGCAGTCGGGGAGCGGGGTCCTACAATGAGCAGTTCTTC.

The J gene is TRBJ2-5, the V gene TRBV19; a possible D gene is TRBD2 (6 bases). The ends were cut back, 5 bases at V and 5 bases at J, with 18 bases in the middle. This CDR3 is 15 amino acids long. Germline values: CDR1 LNHDA, CDR2 SQIVND (reference sequence). The CDR3 DNA reads as TGTGCCAGTAGTCCAGGACTACCAGCACCCGAGACCCAGTACTTC. This codes for CASSPGLPAPETQYF.

The chain joins TRBV15 to TRBJ1-4; 7 nucleotides line up with TRBD1. V shed 0 bases, J shed 3 bases, and the junction held 4 bases outside the gene matches. The germline gives CDR1 LNHNV, CDR2 YYDKDF (reference sequence). The CDR3 is 16 residues long. The CDR3 DNA reads TGTGCCACCAGCAGAGAGGGACAGACGGCTAATGAAAAACTGTTTTTT. Its protein product is CATSREGQTANEKLFF.

This clone was seen just once. Other nucleotide sequences in the sample specify the same CDR3. The rearrangement uses TRBV28 and TRBJ2-2; D call uncertain. The CDR3 consists of 12 residues. V lost 6 bases and J lost 4, with 6 bases in between. Germline V CDR1 and CDR2: MDHEN, SYDVKM. The CDR3 spells CASSLGTGELFF. In DNA form, the CDR3 reads TGTGCCAGCAGCCTCGGCACCGGGGAGCTGTTTTTT.

The V gene is TRBV20-1, the J gene TRBJ1-1; D remains unclear. This CDR3 region has 11 residues. V gave up 3 bases and J gave up 6 bases, with 8 bases separating them. From germline, CDR1 is DFQATT and CDR2 SNEGSKA (reference sequence). The CDR3 spells CSARGFAEAFF. The CDR3 DNA is TGCAGTGCTAGGGGGTTCGCTGAAGCTTTCTTT.

V is TRBV6-1 and J is TRBJ1-5; tentative D call: TRBD1 (5 bases). The length of the CDR3 is 16 residues. V shed 2 bases and J shed 0 bases, with 11 bases lying between them. Looked up from germline, CDR1 is MNHNS and CDR2 is SASEGT. The CDR3 nucleotides are TGTGCCAGCAGTGAAATCGACAGATATAGCAATCAGCCCCAGCATTTT. As protein: CASSEIDRYSNQPQHF.

This clone was seen a single time. The chain carries TRBV7-9 and TRBJ1-5; 8 bases fit TRBD1. J lost 4 bases, V lost 3 bases, and 5 bases had no gene match. The CDR3 has 15 residues. CDR1 and CDR2 (germline): SEHNR, FQNEAQ (reference sequence). The CDR3 DNA reads as TGTGCCAGCAGCTTCCAAGGACAGGGAAATCAGCCCCAGCATTTT. It translates to CASSFQGQGNQPQHF.